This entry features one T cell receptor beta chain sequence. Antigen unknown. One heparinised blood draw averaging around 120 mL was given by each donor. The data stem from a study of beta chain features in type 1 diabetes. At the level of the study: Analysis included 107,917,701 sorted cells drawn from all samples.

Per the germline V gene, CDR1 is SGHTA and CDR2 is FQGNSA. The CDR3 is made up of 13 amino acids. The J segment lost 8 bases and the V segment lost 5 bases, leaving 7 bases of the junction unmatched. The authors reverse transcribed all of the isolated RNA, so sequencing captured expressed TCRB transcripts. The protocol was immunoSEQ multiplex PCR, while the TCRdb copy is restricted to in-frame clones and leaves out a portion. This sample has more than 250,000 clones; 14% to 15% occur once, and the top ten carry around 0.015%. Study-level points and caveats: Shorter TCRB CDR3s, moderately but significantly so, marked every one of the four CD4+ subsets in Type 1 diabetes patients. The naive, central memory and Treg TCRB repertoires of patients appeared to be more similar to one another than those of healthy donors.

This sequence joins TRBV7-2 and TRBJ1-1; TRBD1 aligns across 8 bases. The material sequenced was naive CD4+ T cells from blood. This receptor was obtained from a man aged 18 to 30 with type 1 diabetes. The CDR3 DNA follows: TGTGCCAGCAGCACGAACAGGGGGGGAGAAGCTTTCTTT. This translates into CASSTNRGGEAFF.